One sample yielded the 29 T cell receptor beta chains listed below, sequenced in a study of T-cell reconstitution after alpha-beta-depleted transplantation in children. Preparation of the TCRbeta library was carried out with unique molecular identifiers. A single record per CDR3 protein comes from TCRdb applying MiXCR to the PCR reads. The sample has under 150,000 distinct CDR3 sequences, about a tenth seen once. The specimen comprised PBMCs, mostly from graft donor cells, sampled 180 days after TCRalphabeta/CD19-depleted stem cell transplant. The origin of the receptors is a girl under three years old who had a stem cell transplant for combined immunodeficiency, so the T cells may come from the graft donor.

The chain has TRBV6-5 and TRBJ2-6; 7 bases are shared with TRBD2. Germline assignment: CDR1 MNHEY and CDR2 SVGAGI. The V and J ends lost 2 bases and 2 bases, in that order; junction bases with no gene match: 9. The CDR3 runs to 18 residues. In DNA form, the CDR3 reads TGTGCCAGCAGTTACCCCGAGCAGGGAGGGACTGGGGCCAACGTCCTGACTTTC. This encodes CASSYPEQGGTGANVLTF.

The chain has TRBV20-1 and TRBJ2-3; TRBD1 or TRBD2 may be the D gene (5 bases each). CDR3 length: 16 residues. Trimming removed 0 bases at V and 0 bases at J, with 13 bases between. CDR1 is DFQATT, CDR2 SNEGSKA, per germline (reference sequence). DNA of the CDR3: TGCAGTGCTAGAGATTCAGGGACCCAAAGCACAGATACGCAGTATTTT. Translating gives CSARDSGTQSTDTQYF.

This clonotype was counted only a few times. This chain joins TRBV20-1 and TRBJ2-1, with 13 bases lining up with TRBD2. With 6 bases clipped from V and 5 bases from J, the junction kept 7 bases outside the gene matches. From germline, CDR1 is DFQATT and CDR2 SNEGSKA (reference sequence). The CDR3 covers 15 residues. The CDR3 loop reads CSASGLAGAHNEQFF. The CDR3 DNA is TGCAGTGCCTCCGGACTAGCGGGGGCTCACAATGAGCAGTTCTTC.

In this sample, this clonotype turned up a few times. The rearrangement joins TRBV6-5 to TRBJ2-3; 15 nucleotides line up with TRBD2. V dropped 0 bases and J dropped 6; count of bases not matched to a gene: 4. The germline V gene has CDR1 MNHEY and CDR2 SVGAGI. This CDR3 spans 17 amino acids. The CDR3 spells CASSYSGLAGGQDTQYF. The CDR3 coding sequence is TGTGCCAGCAGTTACTCCGGACTAGCGGGGGGGCAGGATACGCAGTATTTT.

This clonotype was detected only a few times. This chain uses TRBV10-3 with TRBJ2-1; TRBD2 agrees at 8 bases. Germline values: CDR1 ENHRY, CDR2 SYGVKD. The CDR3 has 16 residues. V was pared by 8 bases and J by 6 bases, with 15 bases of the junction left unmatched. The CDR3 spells CAIRPGLAGGRNEQFF. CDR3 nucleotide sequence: TGTGCCATCCGACCGGGCTTGGCGGGGGGCCGCAATGAGCAGTTCTTC.

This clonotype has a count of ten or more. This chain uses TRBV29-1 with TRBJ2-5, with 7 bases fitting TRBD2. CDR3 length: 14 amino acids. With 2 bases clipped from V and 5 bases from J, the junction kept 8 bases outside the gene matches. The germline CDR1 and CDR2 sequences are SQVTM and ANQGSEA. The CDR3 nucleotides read TGCAGCGTTGAACCCGGACTAGTGAGGGAGACCCAGTACTTC. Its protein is CSVEPGLVRETQYF.

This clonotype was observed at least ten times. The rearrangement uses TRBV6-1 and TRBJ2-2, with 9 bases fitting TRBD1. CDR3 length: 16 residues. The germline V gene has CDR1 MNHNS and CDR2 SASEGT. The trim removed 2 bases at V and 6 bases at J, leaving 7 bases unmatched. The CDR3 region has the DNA TGTGCCAGCAGTGAAAGAACAGGGGGCTCAGCCGGGGAGCTGTTTTTT. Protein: CASSERTGGSAGELFF.

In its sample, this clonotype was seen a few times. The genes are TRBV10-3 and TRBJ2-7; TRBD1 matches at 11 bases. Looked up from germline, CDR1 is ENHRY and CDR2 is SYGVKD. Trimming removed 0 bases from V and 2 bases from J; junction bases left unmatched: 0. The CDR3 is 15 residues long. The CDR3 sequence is CAISESDRGPYEQYF. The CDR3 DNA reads TGTGCCATCAGTGAGTCGGACAGGGGGCCCTACGAGCAGTACTTC.

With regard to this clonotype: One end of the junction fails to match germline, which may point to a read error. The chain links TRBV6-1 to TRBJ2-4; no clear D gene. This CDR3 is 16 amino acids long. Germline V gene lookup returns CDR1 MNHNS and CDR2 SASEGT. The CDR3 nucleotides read TGTGCCAGCGCTCACAGTTCACGCTTAGCCAAAAACAGTCAGTACTTC. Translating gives CASAHSSRLAKNSQYF.

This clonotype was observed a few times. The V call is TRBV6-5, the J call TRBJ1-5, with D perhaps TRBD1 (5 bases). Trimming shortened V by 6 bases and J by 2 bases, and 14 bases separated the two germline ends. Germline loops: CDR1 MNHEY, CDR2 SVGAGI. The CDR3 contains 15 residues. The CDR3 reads CASSYSRAGNQPQHF. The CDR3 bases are TGTGCCAGCAGCTACAGCAGGGCCGGCAATCAGCCCCAGCATTTT.

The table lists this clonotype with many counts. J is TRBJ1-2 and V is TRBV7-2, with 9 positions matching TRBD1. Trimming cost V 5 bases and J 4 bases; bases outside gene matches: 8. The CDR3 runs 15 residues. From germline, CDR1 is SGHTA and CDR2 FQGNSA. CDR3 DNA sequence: TGTGCCAGCAGCCCCCAACAGGGGGCTGGCTATGGCTACACCTTC. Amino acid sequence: CASSPQQGAGYGYTF.

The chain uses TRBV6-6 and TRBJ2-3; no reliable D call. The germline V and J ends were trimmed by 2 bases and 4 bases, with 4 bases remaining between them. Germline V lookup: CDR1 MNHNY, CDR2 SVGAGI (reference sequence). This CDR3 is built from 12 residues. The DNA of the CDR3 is TGTGCCAGCAGTTACCGTCCAGATACGCAGTATTTT. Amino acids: CASSYRPDTQYF.

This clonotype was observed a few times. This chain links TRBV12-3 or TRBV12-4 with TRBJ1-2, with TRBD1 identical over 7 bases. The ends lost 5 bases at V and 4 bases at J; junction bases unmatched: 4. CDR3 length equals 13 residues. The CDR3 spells CASSKGASYGYTF. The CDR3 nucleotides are TGTGCCAGCAGTAAGGGGGCCAGCTATGGCTACACCTTC.

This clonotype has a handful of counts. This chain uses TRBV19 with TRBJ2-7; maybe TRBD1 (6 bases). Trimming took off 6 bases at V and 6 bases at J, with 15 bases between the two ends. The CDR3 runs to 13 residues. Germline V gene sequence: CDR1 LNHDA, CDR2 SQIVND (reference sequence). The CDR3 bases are TGTGCCAGTAGCTCTCACAGGGTTGGCGAGCAGTACTTC. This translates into CASSSHRVGEQYF.

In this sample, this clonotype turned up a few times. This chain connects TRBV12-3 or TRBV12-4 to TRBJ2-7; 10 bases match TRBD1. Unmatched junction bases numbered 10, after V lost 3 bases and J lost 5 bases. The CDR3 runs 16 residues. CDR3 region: CASSFLPGQGNNEQYF. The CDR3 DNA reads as TGTGCCAGCAGTTTCCTCCCGGGACAGGGGAACAACGAGCAGTACTTC.

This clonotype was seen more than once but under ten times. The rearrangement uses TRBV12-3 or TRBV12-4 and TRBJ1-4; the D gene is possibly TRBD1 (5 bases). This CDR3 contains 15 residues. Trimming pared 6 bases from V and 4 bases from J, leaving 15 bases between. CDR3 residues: CASRTSRGGNEKLFF. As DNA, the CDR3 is TGTGCCAGCAGAACCAGTAGGGGCGGTAATGAAAAACTGTTTTTT.

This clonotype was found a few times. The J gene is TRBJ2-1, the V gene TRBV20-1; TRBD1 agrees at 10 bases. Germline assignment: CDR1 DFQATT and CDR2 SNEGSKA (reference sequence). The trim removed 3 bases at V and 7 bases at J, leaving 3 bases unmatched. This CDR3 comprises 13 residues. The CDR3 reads CSARDRGLNEQFF. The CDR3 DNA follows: TGCAGTGCTAGGGACAGGGGGTTGAATGAGCAGTTCTTC.

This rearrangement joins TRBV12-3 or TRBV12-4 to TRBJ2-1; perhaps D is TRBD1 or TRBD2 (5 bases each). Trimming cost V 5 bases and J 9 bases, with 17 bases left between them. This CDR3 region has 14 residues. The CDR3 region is CASSLGTTWGEQFF. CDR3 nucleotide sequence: TGTGCCAGCAGTCTCGGGACGACCTGGGGTGAGCAGTTCTTC.

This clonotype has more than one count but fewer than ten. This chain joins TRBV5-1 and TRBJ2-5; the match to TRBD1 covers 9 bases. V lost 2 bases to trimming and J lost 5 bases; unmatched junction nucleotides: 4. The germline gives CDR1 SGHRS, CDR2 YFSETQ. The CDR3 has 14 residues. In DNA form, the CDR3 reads TGCGCCAGCAGCTTCTTACAGGGGGCCGAGACCCAGTACTTC. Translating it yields CASSFLQGAETQYF.

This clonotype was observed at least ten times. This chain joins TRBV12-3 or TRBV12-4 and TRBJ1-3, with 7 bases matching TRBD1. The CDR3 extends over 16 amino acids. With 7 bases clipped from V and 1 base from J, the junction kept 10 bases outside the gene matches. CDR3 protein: CASTTGQLFSGNTIYF. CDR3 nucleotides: TGTGCCAGCACCACGGGACAGCTATTTTCTGGAAACACCATATATTTT.

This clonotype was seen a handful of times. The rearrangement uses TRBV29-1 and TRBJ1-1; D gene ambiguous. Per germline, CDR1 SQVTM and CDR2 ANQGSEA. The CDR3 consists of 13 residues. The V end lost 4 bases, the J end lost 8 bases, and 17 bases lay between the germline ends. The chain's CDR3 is CSVVSGLLREAFF. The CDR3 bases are TGCAGCGTTGTGAGTGGCCTCCTAAGGGAAGCTTTCTTT. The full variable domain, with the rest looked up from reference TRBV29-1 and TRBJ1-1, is SAVISQKPSRDICQRGTSLTIQCQVDSQVTMMFWYRQQPGQSLTLIATANQGSEATYESGFVIDKFPISRPNLTFSTLTVSNMSPEDSSIYLCSVVSGLLREAFFGQGTRLTVV.

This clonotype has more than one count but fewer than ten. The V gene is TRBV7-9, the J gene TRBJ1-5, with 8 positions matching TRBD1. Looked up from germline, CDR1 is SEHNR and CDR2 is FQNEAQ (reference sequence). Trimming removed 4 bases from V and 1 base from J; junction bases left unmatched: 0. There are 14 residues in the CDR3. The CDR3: CASSWTGSNQPQHF. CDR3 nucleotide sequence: TGTGCCAGCAGCTGGACAGGGAGCAATCAGCCCCAGCATTTT.

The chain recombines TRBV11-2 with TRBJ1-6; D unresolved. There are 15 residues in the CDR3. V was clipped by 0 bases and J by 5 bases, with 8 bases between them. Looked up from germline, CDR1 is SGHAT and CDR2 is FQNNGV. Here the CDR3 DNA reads TGTGCCAGCAGCTTAGAGTGGAGCCATAATTCACCCCTCCACTTT. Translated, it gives CASSLEWSHNSPLHF.

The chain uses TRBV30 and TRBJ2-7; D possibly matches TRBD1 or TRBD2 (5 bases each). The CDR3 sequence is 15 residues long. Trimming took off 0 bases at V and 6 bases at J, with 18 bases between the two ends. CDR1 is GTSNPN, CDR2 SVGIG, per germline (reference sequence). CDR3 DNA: TGTGCCTGGAGTGTAGATCGGGACCCGAGGGGCGAGCAGTACTTC. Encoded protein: CAWSVDRDPRGEQYF.

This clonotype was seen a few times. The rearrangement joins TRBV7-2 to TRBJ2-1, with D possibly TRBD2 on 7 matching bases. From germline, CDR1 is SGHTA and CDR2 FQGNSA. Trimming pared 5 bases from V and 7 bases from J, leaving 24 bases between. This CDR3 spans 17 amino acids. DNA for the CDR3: TGTGCCAGCAGCCCAGCTCCCCGGGGGGCAATAGGGAATGAGCAGTTCTTC. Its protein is CASSPAPRGAIGNEQFF.

CDR3 sequence (DNA): TGTGCCAGCAGTTCCCCCCGAGGGGCCCGGGGAAACACCATATATTTT. This codes for CASSSPRGARGNTIYF. The gene calls are TRBV28 and TRBJ1-3, with D perhaps TRBD1 (5 bases). Trimming left V 4 bases short and J 4 bases short, with 17 bases between. This CDR3 has 16 residues. Germline CDR1 is MDHEN and CDR2 is SYDVKM.

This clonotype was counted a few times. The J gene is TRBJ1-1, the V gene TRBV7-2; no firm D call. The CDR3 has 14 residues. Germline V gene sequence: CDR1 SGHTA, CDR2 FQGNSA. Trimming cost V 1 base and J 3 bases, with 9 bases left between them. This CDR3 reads CASSLVGRYTEAFF. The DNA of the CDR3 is TGTGCCAGCAGCTTAGTCGGTCGCTACACTGAAGCTTTCTTT.

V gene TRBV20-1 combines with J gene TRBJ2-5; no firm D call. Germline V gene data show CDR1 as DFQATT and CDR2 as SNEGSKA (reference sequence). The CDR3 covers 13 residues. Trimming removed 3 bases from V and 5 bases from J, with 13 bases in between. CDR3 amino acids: CSASNAMRETQYF. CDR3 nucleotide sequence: TGCAGTGCTAGCAATGCCATGAGGGAGACCCAGTACTTC.

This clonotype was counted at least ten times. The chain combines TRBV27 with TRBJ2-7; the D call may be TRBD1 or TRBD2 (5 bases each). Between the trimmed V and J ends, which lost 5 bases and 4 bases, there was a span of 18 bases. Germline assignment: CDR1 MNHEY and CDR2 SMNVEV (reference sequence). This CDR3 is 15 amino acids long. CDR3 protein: CASSGPGPWGYEQYF. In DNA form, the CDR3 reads TGTGCCAGCAGTGGCCCGGGACCCTGGGGATACGAGCAGTACTTC.